This T cell receptor beta chain stems from a study of OX40 agonist ivuxolimab in advanced cancers. Study-wide context: The costimulatory receptor OX40 (CD134) was targeted by ivuxolimab, a fully human IgG2 agonistic monoclonal antibody. A male proportion of 82.7% and a mean age of around 60 years, ranging from about 23 to 90, were recorded for the dose-escalation cohort. Of the 50 to 55 patients in dose escalation, about 20 had hepatocellular carcinoma, about 15 had melanoma, 9 had renal cell carcinoma and 9 had head and neck cancer. The purpose of peripheral TCRbeta sequencing was to test whether ivuxolimab changed TCR sequence diversity and led to clonal T-cell expansion. Intravenous ivuxolimab was administered to patients every 2 weeks at six dose levels: 0.01, 0.1, 0.3, 1.5, 3 and 10 mg/kg. Prior anti-PD-1, anti-PD-L1 or anti-CTLA-4 therapy was permitted, and 30% to 45% of dose-escalation patients had received checkpoint inhibitors. The paper reports the monotherapy dose-escalation portion (N = 52 patients) of the phase I ivuxolimab trial. Partial responses were achieved by three dose-escalation patients, of whom one had hepatocellular carcinoma and two had cutaneous melanoma.

From the germline V gene, CDR1 is SGDLS and CDR2 is YYNGEE. From the cysteine through the phenylalanine, the CDR3 covers 14 amino acids. CDR3 DNA is the only sequence kept; it has 42 bases, read in frame from the first base. Trimming accounts for 1 base at V and 4 bases at J, while the number of junction bases matched to no gene is 3. This clone was detected only once. What antigen it recognizes has not been identified. No per-base quality is available; no much larger clone lies one base away. Broader findings and caveats from the paper: At doses from 0.1 to 3.0 mg/kg, clonal expansion was seen in both CD4+ and CD8+ blood T cells between baseline and week 6. In the 0.1-3.0 mg/kg groups, partial responders were among the patients with the lowest normalized peripheral clonal expansion, particularly in CD8+ T cells. Low levels of normalized T-cell clonal expansion were also seen in some nonresponding patients. On average, CD8+ T cells showed more expanded clones than CD4+ T cells after ivuxolimab. The antigen specificity of the clonally expanded peripheral T cells was not determined.

Patients with a history of autoimmune disease or receiving systemic immunosuppression were excluded from the trial. Peripheral blood for TCR sequencing was collected from all dose cohorts at baseline, on cycle 4 day 1, and on cycle 7 day 1. The samples were taken from a phase I, first-in-human, multicenter, open-label dose-escalation trial of ivuxolimab. The trial enrolled adults with locally advanced or metastatic head and neck squamous cell, hepatocellular, melanoma or renal cell carcinoma. CD4+ and CD8+ T cells were sorted separately from peripheral blood before TCR sequencing. Genomic DNA was extracted from sorted cells for sequencing of the TCRbeta CDR3 region. The immunoSEQ Assay was used to sequence the TCRbeta CDR3 regions. TCRdb re-hosts the immuneACCESS table, in-frame sequences only. Its copies lack some clones; in the studies checked, an unresolved V gene accounts for under half of them, and the cause for the rest is not known. The sample has 50,000 to 60,000 clones on record, over 80% of them singletons. The ten most abundant clones make up 4% to 5% of the sample.

The chain links TRBV9 with TRBJ2-3; 7 bases in the junction line up with TRBD1. The sequencing here drew on CD4+ or CD8+ T cells sorted from blood, taken in a trial of the OX40 agonist ivuxolimab. This TCR derives from an adult with an advanced solid tumor such as melanoma, head and neck, liver or kidney cancer. The CDR3 has the sequence CASSVRGRSDTQYF. The nucleotide sequence is TGTGCCAGCAGCGTAAGGGGGCGATCAGATACGCAGTATTTT.